The 23 T cell receptor beta chains presented below share a single source sample, sequenced in a study of molecular identifiers for immune sequencing clone quantification. MiXCR, applied by TCRdb to the PCR reads, yields one record per CDR3 protein. The sample yields about 100,000 distinct CDR3 sequences, roughly a third seen once. Source material: naive CD8+ T cells from blood, with Jurkat cell RNA spiked in. As for subset: FACS-sorted CD8+CD4-CCR7+CD45RA+ naive T cells. The source is a human donor in good health. Some libraries in this study had Jurkat cell RNA spiked in.

The gene calls are TRBV28 and TRBJ2-3; TRBD1 matches 10 bases. Germline CDR1 MDHEN, CDR2 SYDVKM. This CDR3 comprises 18 residues. V shed 2 bases and J 2 bases; nucleotides not matched to a gene: 10. CDR3 DNA sequence: TGTGCCAGCAGTTTACCTATGGGGACAGGGGAGGACACAGATACGCAGTATTTT. Translated: CASSLPMGTGEDTDTQYF.

Notes on this clonotype: An end of the junction does not agree with germline; a read error may underlie this. The chain employs TRBV7-8 and TRBJ1-5; TRBD1 might be the D (5 bases). Germline V lookup: CDR1 SGHVS, CDR2 FQNEAQ. CDR3 size: 15 residues. In nucleotides, the CDR3 is TGTGCCAGCGGCTTAGCCTCCCGGGGGAATCTGCCCCAGCATTTT. Residues: CASGLASRGNLPQHF.

This clonotype appeared a few times. The chain uses TRBV18 and TRBJ1-5; tentative D call: TRBD1 (5 bases). Germline V gene lookup returns CDR1 KGHSH and CDR2 LQKENI. V lost 5 bases, J lost 4 bases, and 27 bases lay in between. This CDR3 has 19 residues. CDR3 residues: CASSDEEGPLRSNNQPQHF. CDR3 DNA sequence: TGTGCCAGCTCAGATGAGGAGGGGCCTTTGCGGTCGAATAATCAGCCCCAGCATTTT.

Notes on this clonotype: The conserved closing phenylalanine or tryptophan is absent in this CDR3, likely reflecting a read error. The J gene is TRBJ2-3, the V gene TRBV12-3 or TRBV12-4; no clear D gene. This CDR3 comprises 12 residues. Trimming cost V 4 bases and J 3 bases, with 5 bases left between them. For the CDR3, the DNA is TGTGCCAGCAGTTCAAGGACAGATACGCAGTATCTT. Its translation: CASSSRTDTQYL.

A word on this clonotype: Given the absence of the conserved phenylalanine or tryptophan at the CDR3 end, a read error is likely. This chain uses TRBV6-5 with TRBJ2-7; TRBD2 matches at 14 bases. The CDR3 spans 18 residues. The germline V gene has CDR1 MNHEY and CDR2 SVGAGI. The junction had 13 bases not matched to a gene; V was cut back by 5 bases and J by 4 bases. The CDR3, as DNA: TGTGCCAGCAGTACCCCACCGGGACTAGCGGGAGTAGGGTACGAGCAGTACCTC. Translation: CASSTPPGLAGVGYEQYL.

Details on this clonotype: Sequence at one end of the junction differs from germline and may be a read error. This rearrangement joins TRBV28 to TRBJ2-5; D is ambiguous. CDR1 is MDHEN and CDR2 is SYDVKM in the germline V gene. CDR3 size: 15 residues. The CDR3 spells CASRLSVPLKETQYF. CDR3 nucleotide sequence: TGTGCCAGCAGATTATCCGTGCCATTGAAAGAGACCCAGTACTTC. The variable domain in full, with the rest retrieved from reference TRBV28 and TRBJ2-5, is DVKVTQSSRYLVKRTGEKVFLECVQDMDHENMFWYRQDPGLGLRLIYFSYDVKMKEKGDIPEGYSVSREKKERFSLILESASTNQTSMYLCASRLSVPLKETQYFGPGTRLLVL.

On this clonotype itself: A much larger clone sits a single nucleotide away, making a read error possible. The chain employs TRBV6-1 and TRBJ1-5; D unresolved. Germline CDR1 MNHNS, CDR2 SASEGT. There are 15 residues in the CDR3. CDR3 region: CASCETRRSNQPQHF. In DNA form, the CDR3 reads TGTGCCAGCTGTGAAACAAGGAGAAGCAATCAGCCCCAGCATTTT.

This clonotype was observed a handful of times. The rearrangement uses TRBV7-8 and TRBJ1-3; the match to TRBD1 covers 7 bases. J was trimmed by 4 bases and V by 5 bases; bases with no gene match: 14. The germline gives CDR1 SGHVS, CDR2 FQNEAQ. CDR3 length equals 17 residues. This chain's CDR3 is CASSPVFVDREGNTIYF. The CDR3 bases are TGTGCCAGCAGCCCCGTTTTCGTTGACAGGGAGGGAAACACCATATATTTT.

This clonotype appeared a few times. This chain uses TRBV27 with TRBJ2-3; D unclear. V gave up 5 bases and J gave up 3 bases, with 18 bases separating them. The germline CDR1 and CDR2 sequences are MNHEY and SMNVEV (reference sequence). This CDR3 is built from 16 residues. CDR3 region: CASSPPRVYLTDTQYF. The CDR3 DNA reads TGTGCCAGCAGTCCCCCCCGCGTGTACCTAACAGATACGCAGTATTTT.

This clonotype was seen a single time. Possible read error: a much larger clone is one base away. The chain uses TRBV3-1 and TRBJ1-5; no clear D gene. Per germline, CDR1 LGHDT and CDR2 YNNKEL (reference sequence). The CDR3 totals 17 residues. The CDR3 DNA sequence: TGTGCCTGCAGCCAAGATTCGCCGGTGAGGAACAATCAGCCCCAGCATTTT. It encodes CACSQDSPVRNNQPQHF. The full variable domain, rest sourced from reference TRBV3-1 and TRBJ1-5, is DTAVSQTPKYLVTQMGNDKSIKCEQNLGHDTMYWYKQDSKKFLKIMFSYNNKELIINETVPNRFSPKSPDKAHLNLHINSLELGDSAVYFCACSQDSPVRNNQPQHFGDGTRLSIL.

The chain joins TRBV12-3 or TRBV12-4 to TRBJ2-5; possibly TRBD1 for D (7 bases). The ends were cut back, 6 bases at V and 5 bases at J, with 19 bases in the middle. The CDR3 runs 15 residues. The CDR3 DNA is TGTGCCAGCAGATCGGCAGGCAGGGGGGAGGAGACCCAGTACTTC. It encodes CASRSAGRGEETQYF.

This sequence joins TRBV9 and TRBJ2-7; D gene unclear. The CDR3 loop spans 14 amino acids. Trimming took 3 bases from V and 7 from J, leaving 17 bases between them. Germline CDR1 is SGDLS and CDR2 is YYNGEE. The CDR3 spells CASSGRAAMGEQYF. Here the CDR3 DNA reads TGTGCCAGCAGCGGCCGGGCCGCCATGGGGGAGCAGTACTTC. The full variable domain, rest sourced from reference TRBV9 and TRBJ2-7, is DSGVTQTPKHLITATGQRVTLRCSPRSGDLSVYWYQQSLDQGLQFLIQYYNGEERAKGNILERFSAQQFPDLHSELNLSSLELGDSALYFCASSGRAAMGEQYFGPGTRLTVT.

This clonotype has only one observation. V is TRBV28 and J is TRBJ2-7, with D unclear. CDR3 size: 14 residues. V dropped 4 bases and J dropped 6 bases, with 16 bases sitting between them. The germline V gene encodes CDR1 MDHEN and CDR2 SYDVKM. The CDR3 loop reads CASSWRGHSGEQYF. The CDR3 nucleotides are TGTGCCAGCAGTTGGCGAGGCCACTCGGGCGAGCAGTACTTC.

This clonotype was found once. The chain couples TRBV20-1 to TRBJ2-7; 7 nucleotides match TRBD1. CDR3 length: 13 residues. Germline V gene data show CDR1 as DFQATT and CDR2 as SNEGSKA (reference sequence). V lost 6 bases and J lost 5; bases outside the gene matches: 10. The CDR3, as DNA: TGCAGTGCCCGGGCGGACAGGACCCACGAGCAGTACTTC. It specifies CSARADRTHEQYF.

This clonotype came up many times. V is TRBV11-2 and J is TRBJ2-3; D might be TRBD1 (5 bases). Trimming removed 4 bases from V and 4 bases from J, with 15 bases in between. In germline, CDR1 is SGHAT, CDR2 FQNNGV. This CDR3 has 15 amino acids. CDR3 amino acids: CASSWGSRAADTQYF. CDR3 DNA: TGTGCCAGCAGCTGGGGAAGCAGGGCGGCAGATACGCAGTATTTT.

This clonotype was picked up many times. As DNA, the CDR3 is TGCAGTGCTAGATTGCCGGGACTAGCGGGAGATGTGAACACCGGGGAGCTGTTTTTT. Translation: CSARLPGLAGDVNTGELFF. This chain links TRBV20-1 with TRBJ2-2; 14 positions match TRBD2. The CDR3 consists of 19 residues. Germline CDR1 is DFQATT and CDR2 is SNEGSKA (reference sequence). Trimming at V came to 2 bases and at J to 1 base, leaving 9 bases not matched to a gene.

This clonotype was detected only a few times. The V and J genes are TRBV27 and TRBJ2-3; 10 bases agree with TRBD2. V lost 6 bases to trimming and J lost 4 bases; unmatched junction nucleotides: 7. The CDR3 runs to 15 residues. CDR1 and CDR2 (germline): MNHEY, SMNVEV (reference sequence). The CDR3: CASRLAGEFADTQYF. The CDR3 nucleotides are TGTGCCAGCAGGCTAGCGGGAGAGTTTGCAGATACGCAGTATTTT.

This clonotype was detected many times. The gene calls are TRBV29-1 and TRBJ2-7; D gene uncertain. This CDR3 region has 11 residues. From germline, CDR1 is SQVTM and CDR2 ANQGSEA. V was cut by 3 bases and J by 7 bases, with 10 bases left in between. The CDR3 sequence is CSVETLREQYF. CDR3 coding DNA: TGCAGCGTTGAGACCCTCCGGGAGCAGTACTTC.

The V gene is TRBV27, the J gene TRBJ1-1; TRBD1 matches 7 bases. This CDR3 spans 16 amino acids. Germline V CDR1 and CDR2: MNHEY, SMNVEV (reference sequence). V was clipped by 7 bases and J by 4 bases; unmatched bases: 15. This CDR3 reads CASKWSEGAVFTEAFF. The CDR3 DNA reads as TGTGCCAGCAAGTGGTCAGAGGGGGCGGTTTTCACTGAAGCTTTCTTT.

Turning to this clonotype: The CDR3 does not end in the conserved phenylalanine or tryptophan, so this is likely a read error. The J gene is TRBJ2-1, the V gene TRBV28, with TRBD2 matching over 7 bases. This CDR3 comprises 15 residues. V lost 7 bases and J lost 1; bases outside the gene matches: 7. Germline V lookup: CDR1 MDHEN, CDR2 SYDVKM. The CDR3 DNA is TGTGCCAGCATCCAAGCGGGAAGGTCCTACAATGAGCAGTTCATC. Encoded protein: CASIQAGRSYNEQFI.

This chain links TRBV27 with TRBJ2-5, with TRBD1 identical over 11 bases. Trimming removed 6 bases from V and 5 bases from J; junction bases left unmatched: 11. This CDR3 comprises 16 residues. Per the germline V gene, CDR1 is MNHEY and CDR2 is SMNVEV (reference sequence). This CDR3 is CASRRQDRGRIETQYF. As DNA, the CDR3 is TGTGCCAGCAGGAGGCAGGACAGGGGGCGTATTGAGACCCAGTACTTC.

The V gene is TRBV27, the J gene TRBJ1-6, with 9 positions matching TRBD1. CDR3 size: 14 residues. V lost 5 bases to trimming and J lost 10 bases; unmatched junction nucleotides: 6. The V gene's germline CDR1 is MNHEY and CDR2 SMNVEV (reference sequence). As DNA, the CDR3 is TGTGCCAGCAGTCACGGGACAGGGACGTCACCCCTCCACTTT. This encodes CASSHGTGTSPLHF.

CDR3 DNA sequence: TGTGCCAGCAGCCGACTAGCGGGAGCGGTGGAGACCCAGTACTTC. Translating it yields CASSRLAGAVETQYF. The rearrangement links TRBV7-9 to TRBJ2-5; TRBD2 matches 12 bases. The CDR3 covers 15 residues. From germline, CDR1 is SEHNR and CDR2 FQNEAQ (reference sequence). With V trimmed by 5 bases and J by 5 bases, 6 bases remained unmatched.